The source of this T cell receptor beta chain is a study of blood T cell repertoires in COVID-19. Study details: Whether acute or convalescent, the COVID-19 samples came from the United States, Italy and Spain.

In Seattle, patients joined the study during active infection and were tracked longitudinally. CDR1 is SQVTM, CDR2 ANQGSEA, per germline. The CDR3 length is 14 residues. Trimming left V 4 bases short and J 3 bases short, with 15 bases between. In the original workflow: Amplification of reference gene primers was used by the study to estimate nucleated cell counts. Data came from immunoSEQ multiplex PCR; TCRdb stores just in-frame clones and leaves some out. V and J calls and clone size are those listed in that table; D and trimming were worked out from the DNA. The table lists about 210,000 clones, approximately 85% of them singletons.

The receptor was isolated from a woman between 70 and 85 years old with COVID-19, enrolled during active disease. This rearrangement joins TRBV29-1 to TRBJ1-2; TRBD1 is a possible D gene (5 bases). Source material: peripheral blood. CDR3 in amino acids: CSVAAGGGYYGYTF. CDR3 nucleotide sequence: TGCAGCGTTGCGGCGGGCGGGGGGTACTATGGCTACACCTTC.